The text below deals with one T cell receptor beta chain. The target of this receptor is not known. Qualities for individual bases were not recorded, and no much larger clone is one base off. Each collaborating institution followed its own protocols to collect whole blood in K2EDTA tubes. For TCRbeta analysis, collaborators shipped samples in one of three forms: frozen whole blood, isolated PBMCs, or DNA extracted from either of those sample types. TCRbeta CDR3 regions were amplified from genomic DNA by means of the immunoSEQ Assay, a bias-controlled multiplex PCR. In the source study's methods: The number of nucleated cells in each sample was estimated from the amplification of reference gene primers within the assay. Sequence reads were collapsed and filtered to measure the absolute abundance of every unique TCRbeta CDR3 rearrangement. For each sample, productive Simpson clonality was calculated by taking the square root of Simpson's diversity index across productive rearrangements. Entries here come from immuneACCESS through TCRdb and include only in-frame sequences with V and J called. Some clones fail to appear in such tables; in the studies checked, an unresolved V gene covers under half of the shortfall, and the cause of the remainder is unknown. V and J calls and clone size are given by that table; D and trimming were obtained from the DNA. The sample data list 130,000 to 150,000 clones, and more than 65% of these were observed just once. Around 4% of the sample rests with the top ten.

This sample was taken from a study of blood T cell repertoires in COVID-19 (TCRdb year 2020). At the level of the whole study: The collaborator samples originated in the United States, Italy and Spain and spanned the acute and convalescent phases of COVID-19. The material from the prospective study consisted of cDNA or gDNA derived from T cells, B-cell-depleted T cells, or PBMCs. The dataset comprised deeply sampled blood TCRbeta repertoires from subjects exposed to, actively infected with, or recovered from COVID-19. A freely available public database, intended as a resource for researchers studying the immune response to SARS-CoV-2, is where the repertoires were released. The samples were drawn from the first 160 participants of the ongoing ImmuneRACE study and from 1,254 subjects provided by 6 global collaborators. Sample metadata almost always included a de-identified subject ID, COVID-19 status, age in years and sex. Where available, HLA class I and class II types were taken from metadata supplied by the sample provider and were not determined by assay-based typing. The full study reports these points: The amount of clinical and demographic metadata varied by source and participant and was provided uncurated.

Germline trimming: 7 bases from V, 5 bases from J; junction bases outside gene matches: 2. The CDR3 numbers 12 residues from cysteine through phenylalanine. This entry keeps only the CDR3 DNA: 36 bases, framed from base 1. This clonotype originated in a man between 60 and 70 years old with acute or convalescent COVID-19. The sample consisted of peripheral blood. This chain joins TRBV12-3 or TRBV12-4 to TRBJ2-7, and TRBD2 aligns with 10 junction nucleotides. The CDR3 protein: CASNLAGDEQYF. The DNA is as follows: TGTGCCAGCAACCTAGCGGGAGACGAGCAGTACTTC.